Detailed here is one T cell receptor (beta chain). The data stem from a study of technical replicates of blood from several donors. Measured with immunoSEQ multiplex PCR; TCRdb has only the in-frame clones, and not every one. The sample consists of tens of thousands of clones, roughly 94% of them appearing once. The CDR3 runs 16 residues. Trimming shortened V by 0 bases and J by 6 bases, and 19 bases separated the two germline ends. Germline V CDR1 and CDR2: SGHNT, YYREEE (reference sequence). Material for sequencing was T cells isolated from PBMCs. The chain carries TRBV5-4 and TRBJ2-7; D might be TRBD2 (5 bases). The receptor was derived from a human donor in good health. As DNA, the CDR3 is TGTGCCAGCAGCTTGGACCCGAGCGGCGGAGGAGCCGAGCAGTACTTC. Its protein is CASSLDPSGGGAEQYF.